The T cell receptor (beta chain) described here comes from a study of T cell clonality in common variable immunodeficiency. The CDR3 covers 14 residues. V trimming: 1 base; J trimming: 7 bases; junction bases outside the gene matches: 2. From germline, CDR1 is SGHDT and CDR2 YYEEEE. The data were produced by immunoSEQ multiplex PCR, yet TCRdb's version contains in-frame clones alone and is incomplete. Listed for the sample are tens of thousands of clones, none seen a single time. Whole-study results and caveats: Reportedly, TCR beta sequences from common variable immunodeficiency showed fewer deletions and N-nucleotide insertions. TCRbeta clonality was increased in CVID versus healthy controls.

This clone was counted ten times or more. Its antigen is undetermined. The sequenced fragment ends 3 residues before the CDR3 boundary, so the rest is inferred from the germline J gene. Most patients and controls had Caucasian heritage. The rearrangement uses TRBV5-6 and TRBJ1-6; 7 bases match TRBD1. The sample comprised peripheral blood mononuclear cells. This TCR was sampled from a person between 18 and 70 years old in good health. This CDR3 is CASSLTGVNSPLHF. The part of the CDR3 DNA that was read is TGTGCCAGCAGCTTGACAGGGGTCAATTCACCC.